One sample yielded the 31 T cell receptor beta chains listed below, sequenced in a study of blood T cells in healthy people across ages. Combining a sample-barcoded 5' primer with a J-beta primer mix, a second PCR ran for roughly 7 to 12 cycles. Using its own MiXCR run on the 5' RACE reads, TCRdb lists one record per CDR3 protein. The sample has approximately 830,000 distinct CDR3 sequences, around two thirds seen once; the top ten hold about a quarter. Sequences were obtained from blood. These receptors all stem from a man under 40 in good health.

The chain employs TRBV7-8 and TRBJ1-6, with no clear D. CDR1 and CDR2 from the germline V gene are SGHVS and FQNEAQ. CDR3 length equals 15 residues. The V end lost 5 bases, the J end lost 10 bases, and 18 bases lay between the germline ends. The CDR3 nucleotides are TGTGCCAGCAGCCCCCCGACCACCGCTTTCTCACCCCTCCACTTT. Residues: CASSPPTTAFSPLHF.

The CDR3: CASSFTPSSGHTDTQYF. CDR3 bases: TGTGCCAGCAGCTTTACCCCATCTAGCGGGCACACAGATACGCAGTATTTT. The V and J genes are TRBV11-2 and TRBJ2-3, with 8 bases fitting TRBD2. Losses at the gene ends were 3 bases for V and 2 bases for J; bases not matched to a gene: 10. The CDR3 loop spans 17 amino acids. CDR1 and CDR2 from the germline V gene are SGHAT and FQNNGV. Variable domain in full (rest from reference TRBV11-2 and TRBJ2-3): EAGVAQSPRYKIIEKRQSVAFWCNPISGHATLYWYQQILGQGPKLLIQFQNNGVVDDSQLPKDRFSAERLKGVDSTLKIQPAKLEDSAVYLCASSFTPSSGHTDTQYFGPGTRLTVL.

This clonotype was found once. The rearrangement uses TRBV6-5 and TRBJ1-5; no clear D gene. The CDR3 covers 12 residues. V gave up 5 bases and J gave up 12 bases, with 14 bases separating them. CDR1 and CDR2 from the germline V gene are MNHEY and SVGAGI. This chain's CDR3 is CASSQVVGIQHF. The CDR3 bases are TGTGCCAGCAGTCAAGTCGTGGGGATCCAGCATTTT.

This clonotype was seen a few times. V gene TRBV27 combines with J gene TRBJ2-1; 9 nucleotides line up with TRBD2. The length of the CDR3 is 16 residues. Trimming took 2 bases from V and 6 from J; bases not matched to a gene: 8. Germline V gene lookup returns CDR1 MNHEY and CDR2 SMNVEV (reference sequence). The DNA for the CDR3 is TGTGCCAGCAGTTTAGGGGCGGGGGGGGTTCTCAATGAGCAGTTCTTC. Residues: CASSLGAGGVLNEQFF.

The chain is built from TRBV4-2 and TRBJ1-1; 10 bases align to TRBD1. J gave up 3 bases and V 4 bases, and 5 bases lay outside the gene matches. Germline V lookup: CDR1 LGHNA, CDR2 YNFKEQ. The CDR3 runs to 15 residues. This CDR3 reads CASSPWDRGDTEAFF. In DNA form, the CDR3 reads TGTGCCAGCAGCCCCTGGGACAGGGGTGACACTGAAGCTTTCTTT.

The chain is built from TRBV5-4 and TRBJ2-1; D perhaps matches TRBD2 (5 bases). Germline CDR1 is SGHNT and CDR2 is YYREEE (reference sequence). V was trimmed by 5 bases and J by 8 bases, leaving 11 bases between them. The CDR3 is made up of 12 amino acids. The CDR3 reads CASREERDEQFF. The CDR3 bases are TGTGCCAGCAGGGAAGAGAGGGATGAGCAGTTCTTC. Complete variable domain (other parts from reference TRBV5-4 and TRBJ2-1): ETGVTQSPTHLIKTRGQQVTLRCSSQSGHNTVSWYQQALGQGPQFIFQYYREEENGRGNFPPRFSGLQFPNYSSELNVNALELDDSALYLCASREERDEQFFGPGTRLTVL.

The chain employs TRBV6-2 or TRBV6-3 and TRBJ1-2; 10 bases match TRBD1. Trimming removed 8 bases from V and 8 bases from J; junction bases left unmatched: 5. The germline V gene encodes CDR1 MNHEY and CDR2 SVGEGT. The CDR3 length is 12 residues. The CDR3 coding sequence is TGTGCCAGCGGGACAGGGGTTACGGGCTACACCTTC. This translates into CASGTGVTGYTF.

This clonotype was counted a few times. The chain carries TRBV5-1 and TRBJ1-4; the D is unclear. Germline CDR1 SGHRS, CDR2 YFSETQ. Between the trimmed V and J ends, which lost 0 bases and 0 bases, there was a span of 6 bases. The CDR3 runs 15 residues. The CDR3 reads CASSLGVATNEKLFF. The CDR3 nucleotides read TGCGCCAGCAGCTTGGGTGTTGCAACTAATGAAAAACTGTTTTTT.

The chain has TRBV6-2 or TRBV6-3 and TRBJ2-3; 13 nucleotides align to TRBD2. CDR1 and CDR2 (germline): MNHEY, SVGEGT. V was clipped by 5 bases and J by 5 bases; unmatched bases: 7. This CDR3 contains 16 residues. The CDR3 protein is CASSPKGLAGIDTQYF. Written as DNA, the CDR3 is TGTGCCAGCAGTCCCAAGGGACTAGCGGGGATAGATACGCAGTATTTT.

Turning to this clonotype: It may be a read error: a sequence one base away is much more abundant. The CDR3 protein is CASSFDTQYF. DNA of the CDR3: TGTGCCAGCAGCTTTGATACGCAGTATTTT. V gene TRBV5-5 combines with J gene TRBJ2-3; D ambiguous. V was clipped by 2 bases and J by 6 bases, with 1 base between them. There are 10 residues in the CDR3. Germline loops: CDR1 SGHKS, CDR2 YYEKEE (reference sequence).

The V call is TRBV5-1, the J call TRBJ2-5; D is ambiguous. The CDR3 length is 15 residues. Trimming pared 3 bases from V and 3 bases from J, leaving 15 bases between. Germline assignment: CDR1 SGHRS and CDR2 YFSETQ. CDR3 protein: CASSWAMIGEETQYF. CDR3 DNA: TGCGCCAGCAGCTGGGCCATGATCGGCGAAGAGACCCAGTACTTC.

The rearrangement joins TRBV6-6 to TRBJ2-5; no definite D call. The last part of the DNA fits TRBJ2-7 better; the J call may be wrong. CDR1 and CDR2 (germline): MNHNY, SVGAGI (reference sequence). The CDR3 is 12 residues long. In DNA form, the CDR3 reads TGTGCCAGCAGTTACCCCAGGAACGAGCAGTACTTC. Its protein is CASSYPRNEQYF.

The chain uses TRBV7-9 and TRBJ2-5, with D perhaps matching TRBD1 or TRBD2 (7 bases each). V was cut by 5 bases and J by 4 bases, with 14 bases left in between. Germline assignment: CDR1 SEHNR and CDR2 FQNEAQ (reference sequence). The CDR3 has 14 amino acids. The CDR3 is CASSPTGRAETQYF. CDR3 in DNA: TGTGCCAGCAGCCCGACAGGGAGGGCAGAGACCCAGTACTTC.

The chain couples TRBV5-1 to TRBJ2-5; 8 bases are shared with TRBD1. Unmatched junction bases numbered 7, after V lost 1 base and J lost 5 bases. In germline, CDR1 is SGHRS, CDR2 YFSETQ. The CDR3 extends over 15 amino acids. DNA for the CDR3: TGCGCCAGCAGCTTGAGGGGACAGGTCGGTGAGACCCAGTACTTC. Translating gives CASSLRGQVGETQYF.

The chain is built from TRBV10-3 and TRBJ1-2; 8 bases agree with TRBD1. Germline V CDR1 and CDR2: ENHRY, SYGVKD. The J segment lost 3 bases and the V segment lost 4 bases, leaving 7 bases of the junction unmatched. The CDR3 totals 15 residues. The CDR3 here is CAISVGQGADYGYTF. In DNA, the CDR3 is TGTGCCATCAGTGTCGGTCAGGGGGCGGACTATGGCTACACCTTC.

The chain combines TRBV28 with TRBJ1-2; D is undetermined. Germline CDR1 reads MDHEN; CDR2 reads SYDVKM. V dropped 5 bases and J dropped 7 bases, with 8 bases sitting between them. CDR3 size: 11 residues. CDR3 residues: CASSPKSGYTF. CDR3 nucleotides: TGTGCCAGCAGTCCCAAAAGTGGCTACACCTTC.

The rearrangement links TRBV7-2 to TRBJ2-3; 7 bases fit TRBD2. Germline V CDR1 and CDR2: SGHTA, FQGNSA. The CDR3 consists of 14 residues. The V gene end was trimmed by 2 bases and the J gene end by 6 bases; junction bases not matched to a gene: 5. CDR3 sequence (DNA): TGTACCAGCAGCTTACTTCCAGCGGGGGATACGCAGTATTTT. Amino acids: CTSSLLPAGDTQYF.

The genes are TRBV2 and TRBJ1-1, with 9 bases matching TRBD1. V shed 0 bases, J shed 4 bases, and the junction held 6 bases outside the gene matches. Germline CDR1 reads SNHLY; CDR2 reads FYNNEI. CDR3 size: 16 residues. As DNA, the CDR3 is TGTGCCAGCAGTGAAGCGACAGGGGGATTCCGCACTGAAGCTTTCTTT. This encodes CASSEATGGFRTEAFF.

This clonotype has a single count. This chain uses TRBV15 with TRBJ1-1, with D hard to call. CDR3 length: 14 residues. V gave up 0 bases and J gave up 1 base, with 6 bases separating them. Germline CDR1 LNHNV, CDR2 YYDKDF (reference sequence). CDR3 nucleotide sequence: TGTGCCACCAGCAGAGATTTTCGGAACACTGAAGCTTTCTTT. This sequence encodes CATSRDFRNTEAFF.

This clonotype was counted at least ten times. The chain has TRBV28 and TRBJ1-6; possibly TRBD1 for D (6 bases). The V end was cut by 3 bases, the J end by 0 bases, with 9 bases between. Germline V gives CDR1 MDHEN, CDR2 SYDVKM. CDR3 length: 16 amino acids. The DNA of the CDR3 is TGTGCCAGCAGTTTTAGGACAGACTCCTATAATTCACCCCTCCACTTT. As protein: CASSFRTDSYNSPLHF.

This chain connects TRBV4-2 to TRBJ1-2; the D is unclear. Trimming stripped 0 bases from V and 3 bases from J, with 11 bases between. This CDR3 spans 15 amino acids. CDR1 and CDR2 (germline): LGHNA, YNFKEQ. This CDR3 is CASSQEGPADYGYTF. DNA for the CDR3: TGTGCCAGCAGCCAAGAAGGCCCCGCAGACTATGGCTACACCTTC.

The J gene is TRBJ1-2, the V gene TRBV24-1, with D perhaps TRBD1 (5 bases). V lost 3 bases and J 4 bases, leaving 14 bases between the germline ends. Germline lookup yields CDR1 KGHDR and CDR2 SFDVKD. The CDR3 totals 15 residues. CDR3: CATSDPTRGGYGYTF. The CDR3 region has the DNA TGTGCCACCAGTGATCCCACTCGGGGGGGCTATGGCTACACCTTC.

As concerns this clonotype: One end of the junction is discordant with germline, which a read error may explain. The chain employs TRBV5-6 and TRBJ2-1; 15 nucleotides line up with TRBD2. Germline lookup yields CDR1 SGHDT and CDR2 YYEEEE. This CDR3 region has 20 residues. The CDR3 here is CTSSLDGTSGGTAPSNEQFF. In nucleotides, the CDR3 is TGTACCAGCAGCTTGGATGGGACTAGCGGGGGGACCGCCCCTAGCAATGAGCAGTTCTTC.

V gene TRBV6-2 or TRBV6-3 combines with J gene TRBJ1-5, with a tentative D call TRBD1 (6 bases). Germline loops: CDR1 MNHEY, CDR2 SVGEGT. The V and J ends lost 2 bases and 4 bases respectively, with 15 bases between them. The CDR3 length is 16 residues. The CDR3 DNA is TGTGCCAGCAGTTACGGGTCGTGGGGGCGGAATCAGCCCCAGCATTTT. It encodes CASSYGSWGRNQPQHF.

The rearrangement links TRBV7-2 to TRBJ2-3; D not certain. Germline CDR1 SGHTA, CDR2 FQGNSA. The CDR3 extends over 15 amino acids. V lost 6 bases, J lost 2 bases, and 15 bases lay in between. CDR3 sequence reads: CASSPLTRYTDTQYF. CDR3 nucleotides: TGTGCCAGCAGTCCTCTGACAAGATACACAGATACGCAGTATTTT.

The chain recombines TRBV7-9 with TRBJ2-5, with 7 bases identical to TRBD1. There are 17 residues in the CDR3. The V gene's germline CDR1 is SEHNR and CDR2 FQNEAQ (reference sequence). V was pared by 1 base and J by 2 bases, with 10 bases of the junction left unmatched. Written as DNA, the CDR3 is TGTGCCAGCAGCTTAGTAGAGACAGGGAGTCGGCAAGAGACCCAGTACTTC. This gives the protein CASSLVETGSRQETQYF.

The V and J genes are TRBV28 and TRBJ1-2; 7 positions agree with TRBD1. Germline lookup yields CDR1 MDHEN and CDR2 SYDVKM. The trim removed 7 bases at V and 5 bases at J, leaving 7 bases unmatched. The CDR3 loop spans 13 amino acids. The CDR3 DNA follows: TGTGCCAGCAACTGGGACAGACTTTATGGCTACACCTTC. This codes for CASNWDRLYGYTF.

This clonotype has just a few counts. The chain joins TRBV9 to TRBJ1-2; D is ambiguous. The CDR3 contains 15 residues. The germline gives CDR1 SGDLS, CDR2 YYNGEE. V dropped 0 bases and J dropped 5 bases, with 14 bases sitting between them. As DNA, the CDR3 is TGTGCCAGCAGCGTAGACCATTCGGGTGATTATGGCTACACCTTC. Its protein product is CASSVDHSGDYGYTF.

This clonotype showed up just a few times. The chain joins TRBV6-5 to TRBJ2-3; 10 positions match TRBD1. The CDR3 totals 15 residues. V was clipped by 5 bases and J by 5 bases; unmatched bases: 7. The V gene's germline CDR1 is MNHEY and CDR2 SVGAGI. The CDR3 loop is CASSPGQGEVDTQYF. The CDR3 region has the DNA TGTGCCAGCAGTCCCGGACAGGGGGAGGTAGATACGCAGTATTTT.

The chain has TRBV5-1 and TRBJ2-7, with a weak D call TRBD1 (5 bases). V lost 0 bases to trimming and J lost 5 bases, with 12 bases between them. CDR1 SGHRS and CDR2 YFSETQ come from the germline V gene. The CDR3 runs 14 residues. This CDR3 reads CASSLGTNPNEQYF. DNA for the CDR3: TGCGCCAGCAGCTTGGGGACAAACCCCAACGAGCAGTACTTC.

This clonotype was counted a few times. V gene TRBV4-2 combines with J gene TRBJ2-7; D is ambiguous. V was shortened by 0 bases and J by 0 bases, with 12 bases between the two germline ends. The germline V gene has CDR1 LGHNA and CDR2 YNFKEQ. CDR3 length: 16 amino acids. CDR3 sequence reads: CASSQDNRASSYEQYF. CDR3 in DNA: TGTGCCAGCAGCCAAGATAATCGGGCGAGCTCCTACGAGCAGTACTTC.